The entry below describes one T cell receptor (beta chain). Its specificity is not known. This sample was taken from a study of T cells after posttransplantation cyclophosphamide. Study-level findings and limits: Donor-recipient repertoire similarity was low at 1-2 months, rising over year one. Skin or GI-infiltrating T cells shared few TRB sequences with blood. Recipient CMV seropositivity and CMV reactivation strongly tracked TRB clonality.

The ends were cut back, 1 base at V and 0 bases at J, with 18 bases in the middle. The CDR3 runs to 18 residues. Looked up from germline, CDR1 is MDHEN and CDR2 is SYDVKM. Using immunoSEQ multiplex PCR, the repertoire was profiled, and TCRdb retains in-frame clones only, with some absent. The sample carries tens of thousands of clones, 86% recorded once. The chain links TRBV28 to TRBJ1-2; D call uncertain. Material: PBMCs. This sequence was found in a man aged 50 to 59. For the CDR3, the DNA is TGTGCCAGCAGTTTATTGTCCCTCCGACGGGAGGCTAACTATGGCTACACCTTC. Translated: CASSLLSLRREANYGYTF.